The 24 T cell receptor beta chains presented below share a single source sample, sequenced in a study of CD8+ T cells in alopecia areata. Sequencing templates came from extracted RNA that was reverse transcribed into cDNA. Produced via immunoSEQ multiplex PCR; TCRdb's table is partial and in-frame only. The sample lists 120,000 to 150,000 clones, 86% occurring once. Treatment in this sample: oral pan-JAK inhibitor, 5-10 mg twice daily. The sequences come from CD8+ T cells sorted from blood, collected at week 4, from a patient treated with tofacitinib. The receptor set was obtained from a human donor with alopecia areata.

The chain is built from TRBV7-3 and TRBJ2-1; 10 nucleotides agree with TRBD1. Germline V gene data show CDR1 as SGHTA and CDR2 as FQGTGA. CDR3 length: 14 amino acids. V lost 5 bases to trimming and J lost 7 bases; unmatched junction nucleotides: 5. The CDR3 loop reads CASSPTGGANEQFF. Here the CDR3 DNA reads TGTGCCAGCAGCCCGACAGGGGGCGCGAATGAGCAGTTCTTC.

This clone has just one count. CDR3 bases: TGTGCCAGCGGATTAAATCAGCCCCAGCATTTT. It yields the protein CASGLNQPQHF. The rearrangement links TRBV27 to TRBJ1-5; no firm D call. Germline loops: CDR1 MNHEY, CDR2 SMNVEV (reference sequence). The V end was cut by 8 bases, the J end by 4 bases, with 6 bases between. The CDR3 length is 11 residues.

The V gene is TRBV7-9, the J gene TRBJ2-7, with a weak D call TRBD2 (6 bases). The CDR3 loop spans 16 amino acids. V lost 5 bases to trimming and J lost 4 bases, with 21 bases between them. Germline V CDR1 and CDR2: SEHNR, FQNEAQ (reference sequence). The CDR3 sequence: CASSVPDRGTGYEQYF. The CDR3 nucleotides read TGTGCCAGCAGCGTACCTGATCGGGGGACGGGTTACGAGCAGTACTTC.

The CDR3 here is CASSQALASGNGEADTQYF. CDR3 nucleotide sequence: TGCGCCAGCAGCCAAGCGCTGGCTAGCGGGAATGGGGAGGCAGATACGCAGTATTTT. The chain links TRBV4-1 to TRBJ2-3; TRBD2 matches 9 bases. The germline CDR1 and CDR2 sequences are MGHRA and YSYEKL. This CDR3 has 19 residues. V dropped 1 base and J dropped 4; count of bases not matched to a gene: 15.

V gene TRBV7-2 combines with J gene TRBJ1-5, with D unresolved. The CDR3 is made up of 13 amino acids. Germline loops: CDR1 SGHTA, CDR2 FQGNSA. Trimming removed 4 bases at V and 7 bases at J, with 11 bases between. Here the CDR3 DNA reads TGTGCCAGCAGCTCGACTACTTCCCAGCCCCAGCATTTT. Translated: CASSSTTSQPQHF.

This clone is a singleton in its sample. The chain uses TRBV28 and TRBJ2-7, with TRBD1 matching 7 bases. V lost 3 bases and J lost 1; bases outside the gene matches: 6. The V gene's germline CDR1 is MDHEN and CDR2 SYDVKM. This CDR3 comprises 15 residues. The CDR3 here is CASSFSAGGSYEQYF. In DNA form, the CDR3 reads TGTGCCAGCAGTTTTTCGGCAGGGGGATCCTACGAGCAGTACTTC.

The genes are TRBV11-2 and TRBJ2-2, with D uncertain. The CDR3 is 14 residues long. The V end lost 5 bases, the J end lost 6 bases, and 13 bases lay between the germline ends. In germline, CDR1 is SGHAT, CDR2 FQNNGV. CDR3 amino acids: CASSPEGRAGELFF. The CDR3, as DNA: TGTGCCAGCAGCCCGGAAGGACGGGCCGGGGAGCTGTTTTTT.

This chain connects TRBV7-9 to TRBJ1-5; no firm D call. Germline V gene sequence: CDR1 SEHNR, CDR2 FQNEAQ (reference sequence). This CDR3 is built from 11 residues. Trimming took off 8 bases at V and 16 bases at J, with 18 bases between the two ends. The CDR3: CASGKGSPLHF. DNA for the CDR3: TGTGCCAGCGGGAAGGGCTCCCCCCTACATTTT.

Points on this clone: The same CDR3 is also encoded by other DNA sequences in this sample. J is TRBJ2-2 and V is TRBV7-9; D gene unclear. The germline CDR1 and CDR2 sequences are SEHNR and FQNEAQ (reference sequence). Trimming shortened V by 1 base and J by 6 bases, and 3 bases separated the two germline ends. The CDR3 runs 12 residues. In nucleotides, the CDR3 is TGTGCCAGCAGCTTAGGTGCCGGGGAGCTGTTTTTT. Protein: CASSLGAGELFF.

DNA of the CDR3: TGTGCCAGCAGCCTCCCGCCCGATACGCAGTATTTT. It encodes CASSLPPDTQYF. This chain uses TRBV7-9 with TRBJ2-3; no clear D gene. Germline CDR1 and CDR2: SEHNR and FQNEAQ (reference sequence). This CDR3 comprises 12 residues. V was trimmed by 5 bases and J by 6 bases, leaving 9 bases between them.

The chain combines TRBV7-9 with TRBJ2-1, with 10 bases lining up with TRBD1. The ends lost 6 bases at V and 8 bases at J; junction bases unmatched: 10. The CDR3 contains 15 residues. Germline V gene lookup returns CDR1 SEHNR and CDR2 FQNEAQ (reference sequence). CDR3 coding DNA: TGTGCCAGCAGTGGGGCGGGACAGGGGACGTATGAGCAGTTCTTC. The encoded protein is CASSGAGQGTYEQFF.

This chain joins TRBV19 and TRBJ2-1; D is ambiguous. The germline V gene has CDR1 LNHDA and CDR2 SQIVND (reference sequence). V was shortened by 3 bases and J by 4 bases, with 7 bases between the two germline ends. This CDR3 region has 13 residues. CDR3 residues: CASSITQYNEQFF. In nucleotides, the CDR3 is TGTGCCAGTAGTATTACCCAATACAATGAGCAGTTCTTC.

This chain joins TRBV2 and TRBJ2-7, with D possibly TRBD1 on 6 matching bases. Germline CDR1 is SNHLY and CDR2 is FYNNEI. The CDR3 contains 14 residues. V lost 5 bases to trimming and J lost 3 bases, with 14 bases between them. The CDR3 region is CASSSPGTNYEQYF. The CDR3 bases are TGTGCCAGCAGTTCCCCCGGGACAAACTACGAGCAGTACTTC.

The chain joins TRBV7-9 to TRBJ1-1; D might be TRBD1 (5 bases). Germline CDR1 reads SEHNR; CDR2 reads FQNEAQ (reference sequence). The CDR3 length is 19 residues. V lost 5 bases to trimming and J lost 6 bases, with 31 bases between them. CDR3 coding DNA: TGTGCCAGCAGCCCCCCTGTAATTGACAAGAGCGGGGCCAGGCCTGAAGCTTTCTTT. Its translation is CASSPPVIDKSGARPEAFF. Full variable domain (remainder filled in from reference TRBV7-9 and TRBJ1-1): DTGVSQNPRHKITKRGQNVTFRCDPISEHNRLYWYRQTLGQGPEFLTYFQNEAQLEKSRLLSDRFSAERPKGSFSTLEIQRTEQGDSAMYLCASSPPVIDKSGARPEAFFGQGTRLTVV.

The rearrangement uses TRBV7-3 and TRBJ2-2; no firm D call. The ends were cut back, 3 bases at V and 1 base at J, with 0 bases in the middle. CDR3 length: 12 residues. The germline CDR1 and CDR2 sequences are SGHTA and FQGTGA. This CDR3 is CASSLNTGELFF. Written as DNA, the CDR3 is TGTGCCAGCAGCTTGAACACCGGGGAGCTGTTTTTT.

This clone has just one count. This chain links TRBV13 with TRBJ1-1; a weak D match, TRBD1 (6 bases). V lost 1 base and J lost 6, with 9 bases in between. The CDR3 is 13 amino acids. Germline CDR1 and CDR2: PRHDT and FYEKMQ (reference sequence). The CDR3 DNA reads TGTGCCAGCAGCTTAGTGGGGGCAGCTGAAGCTTTCTTT. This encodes CASSLVGAAEAFF.

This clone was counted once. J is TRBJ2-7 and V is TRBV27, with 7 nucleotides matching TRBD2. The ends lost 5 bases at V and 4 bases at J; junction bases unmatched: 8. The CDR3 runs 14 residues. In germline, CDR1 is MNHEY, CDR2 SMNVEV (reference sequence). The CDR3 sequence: CASSPSGTTYEQYF. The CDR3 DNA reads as TGTGCCAGCAGTCCGTCCGGGACTACTTACGAGCAGTACTTC.

The CDR3 bases are TGTGCCAGCAGCTTCCCCGGGACACCGAACACCGGGGAGCTGTTTTTT. This gives the protein CASSFPGTPNTGELFF. The V gene is TRBV11-2, the J gene TRBJ2-2; D is perhaps TRBD1 (6 bases). Germline V gene sequence: CDR1 SGHAT, CDR2 FQNNGV. Trimming took 3 bases from V and 0 from J, leaving 11 bases between them. The length of the CDR3 is 16 residues.

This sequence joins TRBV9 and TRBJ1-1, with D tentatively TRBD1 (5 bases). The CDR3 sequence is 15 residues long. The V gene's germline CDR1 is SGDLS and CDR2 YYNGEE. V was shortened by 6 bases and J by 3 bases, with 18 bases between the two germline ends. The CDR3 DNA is TGTGCCAGCACGCAACTGGCAGGGAGCGACACTGAAGCTTTCTTT. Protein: CASTQLAGSDTEAFF.

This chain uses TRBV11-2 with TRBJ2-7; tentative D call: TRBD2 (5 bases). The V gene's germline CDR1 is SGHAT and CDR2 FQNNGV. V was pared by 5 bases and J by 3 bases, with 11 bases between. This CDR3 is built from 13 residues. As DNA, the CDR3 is TGTGCCAGCAGCCCGATGAGCGGCTACGAGCAGTACTTC. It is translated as CASSPMSGYEQYF.

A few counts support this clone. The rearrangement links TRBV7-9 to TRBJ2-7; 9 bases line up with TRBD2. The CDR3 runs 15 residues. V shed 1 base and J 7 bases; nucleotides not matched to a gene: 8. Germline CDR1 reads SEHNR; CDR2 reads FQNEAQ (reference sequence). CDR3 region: CASSLGIAGVEEQYF. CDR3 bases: TGTGCCAGCAGCTTAGGGATAGCGGGAGTCGAAGAGCAGTACTTC.

The CDR3: CAWSVAGGPYEQYF. The CDR3 nucleotides are TGTGCCTGGAGTGTAGCGGGAGGGCCCTACGAGCAGTACTTC. The V and J genes are TRBV30 and TRBJ2-7, with 10 bases fitting TRBD2. The CDR3 consists of 14 residues. The junction had 1 base not matched to a gene; V was cut back by 0 bases and J by 2 bases. The germline V gene encodes CDR1 GTSNPN and CDR2 SVGIG (reference sequence).

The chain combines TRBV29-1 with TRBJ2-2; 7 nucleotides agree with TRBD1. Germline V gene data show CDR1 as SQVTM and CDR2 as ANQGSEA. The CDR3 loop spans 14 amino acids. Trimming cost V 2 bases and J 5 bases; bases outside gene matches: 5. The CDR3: CSVETGAVTGELFF. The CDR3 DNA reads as TGCAGCGTTGAAACAGGGGCTGTGACCGGGGAGCTGTTTTTT.

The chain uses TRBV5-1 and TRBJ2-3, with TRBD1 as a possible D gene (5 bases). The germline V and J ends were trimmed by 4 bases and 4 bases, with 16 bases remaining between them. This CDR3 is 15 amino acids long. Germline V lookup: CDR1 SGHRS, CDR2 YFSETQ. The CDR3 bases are TGCGCCAGCAGCCCATATAAGGGGATGGCAGATACGCAGTATTTT. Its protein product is CASSPYKGMADTQYF.